This T cell receptor beta chain emerged from a study of beta chain features in type 1 diabetes (dated by TCRdb to 2016 to 2019). Notes on the research overall: Mean age, gender distribution, total cell number and subset yield were not different between patients and healthy donors. Regulatory and stem cell-like memory subsets were isolated from only 8 patients and 8 healthy donors, whereas naive and central memory subsets came from all 30 or so donors. The study compared the TCRB repertoires of sorted circulating CD4+ T cell subsets in recently diagnosed type 1 diabetes patients with those in matched healthy donors. A total of some 100,000,000 sorted cells were examined across all samples, and the number of cells per subset was strongly correlated with RNA yield.

Study-wide findings and limitations: Naive, central memory and regulatory TCRB repertoires appeared more similar among patients than among healthy donors. HLA sub-analyses involved small numbers of individuals, so any influence of HLA type on TCRB rearrangement remained unresolved. Patients with type 1 diabetes made fewer insertions and deleted more nucleotides at VDJ recombination sites, implying thymic rearrangement abnormalities. Because cDNA was sequenced instead of genomic DNA, activated cells with high expression could be over-represented, although the groups did not differ in activation or CD3 levels. PCR may preferentially amplify shorter templates, but because patient and control samples were amplified and corrected together, any resulting skew would affect both groups equally. A moderate but significant shortening of TCRB CDR3 length was observed in type 1 diabetes patients in all four CD4+ subsets.

In this sample, this clone turned up a few times. Its binding antigen is unknown. Nothing much larger sits one base from this clone, and base qualities are not available. From each donor, a single peripheral blood sample of 90 to 150 mL on average was drawn into heparinised tubes. Naive, central memory, regulatory and stem cell-like memory CD4+ T cells were sorted on a BD FACSAria II using a panel including CD45RO, CCR7, CD25, CD127, CD95 and CD27. All sorted populations exceeded 98% purity. PBMCs were isolated right away by Lymphoprep density gradient centrifugation and were stained directly, without culture. So that batch effects would be minimized, each experiment stained and sorted samples in pairs, pairing one healthy donor with one patient. The V end loses 5 bases and the J end loses 4 bases, and a stretch of 9 bases separates them. The CDR3 contains 13 residues, cysteine and phenylalanine counted. This entry keeps only the CDR3 DNA: 39 bases, framed from base 1. The germline V gene yields SGHTA for CDR1 and FQGTGA for CDR2.

All of the isolated RNA was reverse transcribed with the High Capacity cDNA Reverse Transcription Kit, so expressed TCRB transcripts were sequenced. Deep immunoSEQ sequencing was performed on naive, central memory and regulatory T cell samples, with an average of roughly 3.6 million total reads per sample. After sorted cells were lysed in RLT buffer, RNA was extracted with DNase-treated RNeasy Micro or Mini kits, with the choice depending on cell number. To prevent cross-contamination, each cell subset was processed individually, whereas patient and healthy donor samples were processed jointly. The immunoSEQ multiplex PCR was used to amplify TCRB sequences from cDNA, generating 87-bp fragments that spanned the CDR3 region. Amplicons were sequenced on the Illumina HiSeq platform. For the original study's pipeline: PCR bias was corrected computationally using synthetic template baselines, and reads within Hamming distance 2 were collapsed, with unmergeable singletons discarded. Reads were aligned against IMGT so that V, D and J genes, CDR3 length and insertions or deletions at six rearrangement sites could be assigned. Within each subset, clonotype counts were normalized to the number of sorted cells before true diversity and Gini coefficients were calculated with the tcR R package. The overlap coefficient, calculated on TCRB nucleotide sequences, was used to quantify repertoire sharing. TCRdb mirrors the immuneACCESS table, restricted to in-frame sequences. Some clones are absent from its copies; in checked studies, under half trace to an unresolved V gene, and the reason for the others is unknown. V, J and clone size were drawn from that table, and D and trimming were deduced from the DNA. In this sample the table shows 150,000 to 180,000 clones, approximately 12% of which occur a single time. Of the sample, approximately 2% is held by the ten largest clones.

The material sequenced was central memory CD4+ T cells from blood. This TCR was recovered from a man between 18 and 29 years old in good health. Recombination connected TRBV7-3 to TRBJ2-1; no D gene call is confident. The DNA sequence is TGTGCCAGCAGCAAGGACCGATACAATGAGCAGTTCTTC. Its protein product is CASSKDRYNEQFF. The full variable domain, completed from the reference TRBV7-3 and TRBJ2-1 proteins outside the CDR3, reads GAGVSQTPSNKVTEKGKYVELRCDPISGHTALYWYRQSLGQGPEFLIYFQGTGAADDSGLPNDRFFAVRPEGSVSTLKIQRTERGDSAVYLCASSKDRYNEQFFGPGTRLTVL.